The 17 T cell receptor beta chains reported below all come from one sample, sequenced in a study of T cells in women clearing cervical HPV infection (dated by TCRdb to 2016 to 2018). Library construction relied on the immunoSEQ multiplex PCR assay. The immuneACCESS repertoire file appears here via TCRdb, limited to in-frame rearrangements. These files lack a portion of the clones; in checked studies, under half of the deficit traces to unresolved V genes, and the cause of the others is not known. The data table for this sample lists almost 20,000 clones. The ten largest make up around 3% of the sample. The sequencing sample was made of blood buffy coat. These TCRs come from a woman between 18 and 69 years old with a cervical HPV16 infection that either progressed to CIN3+ or cleared (not recorded which).

A word on this clone: The read finishes 3 residues shy of the CDR3 end, and the germline J gene is used to complete it. This chain uses TRBV29-1 with TRBJ1-2; TRBD1 matches at 9 bases. CDR1 is SQVTM and CDR2 is ANQGSEA in the germline V gene. The CDR3 spans 15 residues. With 6 bases clipped from V and 3 bases from J, the junction kept 11 bases outside the gene matches. CDR3 sequence reads: CSVYRGRVIYYGYTF. The sequenced part of the CDR3 DNA is TGCAGCGTCTACAGGGGGCGCGTAATCTACTATGGC.

A word on this clone: The read falls 3 residues short of the CDR3 end, and the missing part is taken from the germline J gene. The rearrangement uses TRBV10-2 and TRBJ2-1; either TRBD1 or TRBD2 may supply D (6 bases each). Trimming took 3 bases from V and 7 from J, leaving 19 bases between them. The CDR3 is made up of 16 amino acids. CDR1 WSHSY and CDR2 SAAADI come from the germline V gene. The CDR3: CASSEFGGTRSNEQFF. CDR3 DNA (partial): TGCGCCAGCAGTGAATTTGGCGGGACACGCAGTAATGAG.

Concerning this clone itself: The CDR3 goes on 3 residues after the read ends, and that part is filled in from the germline J gene. The rearrangement uses TRBV18 and TRBJ2-1; TRBD1 might be the D (5 bases). The CDR3 loop spans 16 amino acids. Germline-derived CDR1 and CDR2 are KGHSH and LQKENI. Trimming took off 3 bases at V and 3 bases at J, with 15 bases between the two ends. Partial CDR3 DNA: TGTGCCAGCTCACCCCTTCCCGGCAGGGACTACAATGAG. Its protein product is CASSPLPGRDYNE. The entire CDR3 protein reads CASSPLPGRDYNEQFF.

As regards this clone: The CDR3 extends 3 residues past the end of the read, so its final part is completed from the germline J gene. The genes are TRBV7-6 and TRBJ2-5, with TRBD2 identical over 14 bases. V lost 1 base, J lost 2 bases, and 6 bases stayed unmatched. Germline CDR1 reads SGHVS; CDR2 reads FNYEAQ. The length of the CDR3 is 18 residues. This CDR3 is CASSLGGTSGGVQETQYF. The DNA read from the CDR3 is TGTGCCAGCAGCTTAGGAGGGACTAGCGGGGGTGTACAAGAGACC.

On this clone itself: The read terminates 3 residues ahead of where the CDR3 ends, so the germline J gene completes it. The V call is TRBV12-5, the J call TRBJ1-4, with 7 bases aligning to TRBD1. V dropped 5 bases and J dropped 8; count of bases not matched to a gene: 14. The length of the CDR3 is 16 residues. Germline CDR1 LGHNT, CDR2 FRNRAP. This chain's CDR3 is CASGRGQTGLGEKLFF. Partial CDR3 DNA: TGTGCTAGTGGTCGCGGGCAGACAGGGCTGGGCGAAAAA. Based on the CDR3 plus reference TRBV12-5 and TRBJ1-4, the full variable domain is DARVTQTPRHKVTEMGQEVTMRCQPILGHNTVFWYRQTMMQGLELLAYFRNRAPLDDSGMPKDRFSAEMPDATLATLKIQPSEPRDSAVYFCASGRGQTGLGEKLFFGSGTQLSVL.

This clone is labeled medium-sized based on frequency. The CDR3 end lies 3 residues beyond the end of the read and is filled in from the germline J gene. This rearrangement joins TRBV7-2 to TRBJ2-7; D remains ambiguous. The CDR3 is made up of 14 amino acids. Germline V CDR1 and CDR2: SGHTA, FQGNSA. Trimming stripped 1 base from V and 1 base from J, with 8 bases between. The CDR3 loop reads CASSLGKQSYEQYF. CDR3 DNA, as far as it was read: TGTGCCAGCAGCTTAGGCAAGCAATCCTACGAG.

Notes on this clone: The read falls 3 residues short of the CDR3 end, and the missing part is taken from the germline J gene. The V and J genes are TRBV19 and TRBJ1-1; TRBD1 matches at 8 bases. This CDR3 spans 12 amino acids. Germline assignment: CDR1 LNHDA and CDR2 SQIVND (reference sequence). Germline trimming cut 8 bases from V and 1 base from J; bases unmatched to any gene: 0. CDR3 loop: CASGTGNTEAFF. CDR3 bases read: TGTGCCAGTGGGACAGGGAACACTGAA.

About this clone: The read gets to within 3 residues of the CDR3 end, and the germline J gene fills in the rest. J is TRBJ1-1 and V is TRBV18; unclear D gene. The CDR3 sequence is 16 residues long. Looked up from germline, CDR1 is KGHSH and CDR2 is LQKENI. The chain's CDR3 is CASSPETSGVHNTAFF. CDR3 bases read: TGTGCCAGCTCACCGGAGACTAGCGGGGTTCACAATACG.

With regard to this clone: The read ends 3 residues early relative to the CDR3; the germline J gene fills the gap. V gene TRBV6-2 or TRBV6-3 combines with J gene TRBJ1-2; TRBD1 might be the D (5 bases). Germline CDR1 and CDR2: MNHEY and SVGEGT. CDR3 size: 13 residues. V was pared by 4 bases and J by 5 bases, with 11 bases between. Partial CDR3 DNA: TGTGCCAGCAGTTTCACCGACAGATATGGC. This codes for CASSFTDRYG. The whole CDR3 region reads CASSFTDRYGYTF.

For this clone: The read ends 3 residues early relative to the CDR3; the germline J gene fills the gap. The chain uses TRBV7-3 and TRBJ2-5; TRBD1 matches 8 bases. Trimming took 1 base from V and 5 from J; bases not matched to a gene: 6. Looked up from germline, CDR1 is SGHTA and CDR2 is FQGTGA. CDR3 length: 15 residues. The chain's CDR3 is CASSLNPGQGETQYF. The CDR3 bases that were read are TGTGCCAGCAGCTTAAACCCCGGACAGGGTGAGACC.

To note about this clone: The sequence runs out 3 residues before the end of the CDR3; the remainder is reconstructed from the germline J gene. The chain employs TRBV30 and TRBJ1-4, with D possibly TRBD1 on 6 matching bases. The germline CDR1 and CDR2 sequences are GTSNPN and SVGIG (reference sequence). The CDR3 has 13 residues. The V end lost 4 bases, the J end lost 7 bases, and 13 bases lay between the germline ends. The sequenced part of the CDR3 DNA is TGTGCCTGGATTACAACAGGGCTTGAAAAA. This translates into CAWITTGLEK. From start to end, the CDR3 is CAWITTGLEKLFF.

Regarding this clone: The sequence runs out 3 residues before the end of the CDR3; the remainder is reconstructed from the germline J gene. The chain combines TRBV18 with TRBJ2-3; 11 bases align to TRBD1. CDR1 KGHSH and CDR2 LQKENI come from the germline V gene. With V trimmed by 5 bases and J by 5 bases, 6 bases remained unmatched. The CDR3 sequence is 15 residues long. Partial CDR3 DNA: TGTGCCAGCTCAGATGGACAGGGGGCGGTAGATACG. It translates to CASSDGQGAVDT. The whole CDR3 region reads CASSDGQGAVDTQYF.

The CDR3 loop is CASGLEAGANQPQHF. The CDR3 DNA, read in part, is TGTGCCAGCGGTCTGGAGGCAGGGGCCAATCAGCCC. The V and J genes are TRBV2 and TRBJ1-5; the D gene is possibly TRBD1 (6 bases). The DNA ends 3 residues before the CDR3 does, and the rest of the CDR3 is filled in from the germline J gene. Trimming cost V 8 bases and J 3 bases, with 17 bases left between them. Germline loops: CDR1 SNHLY, CDR2 FYNNEI. The CDR3 has 15 amino acids.

A word on this clone: The read finishes 3 residues shy of the CDR3 end, and the germline J gene is used to complete it. V usage is TRBV20-1 and J usage is TRBJ1-2, with 10 bases matching TRBD1. The CDR3 contains 15 residues. CDR1 and CDR2 (germline): DFQATT, SNEGSKA (reference sequence). Partial CDR3 DNA: TGCAGTGCTAGCATCACGGGACAGGGGTTCCAGGGC. Translation gives CSASITGQGFQG. The CDR3, in full, reads CSASITGQGFQGYTF.

Notes on this clone: The sequence runs out 3 residues before the end of the CDR3; the remainder is reconstructed from the germline J gene. This rearrangement joins TRBV12-5 to TRBJ1-1; TRBD1 might be the D (5 bases). The CDR3 is made up of 13 amino acids. Germline-derived CDR1 and CDR2 are LGHNT and FRNRAP. V was cut by 7 bases and J by 0 bases, with 9 bases left in between. CDR3 residues: CASVMTVNTEAFF. Partial CDR3 DNA: TGTGCTAGTGTAATGACAGTGAACACTGAA.

The CDR3 DNA, read in part, is TGTGCCAGTACGCCCCGGGACAGGGGGCCAGATGGC. Protein product: CASTPRDRGPDG. The whole CDR3 protein reads CASTPRDRGPDGYTF. This sequence joins TRBV19 and TRBJ1-2, with 12 bases that match TRBD1. The CDR3 end lies 3 residues beyond the end of the read and is filled in from the germline J gene. The V and J ends lost 7 bases and 6 bases, in that order; junction bases with no gene match: 9. CDR1 and CDR2 (germline): LNHDA, SQIVND (reference sequence). The CDR3 totals 15 residues.

In the case of this clone: The read ends 3 residues early relative to the CDR3; the germline J gene fills the gap. The genes are TRBV20-1 and TRBJ1-6; tentative D call: TRBD1 (5 bases). V lost 1 base and J 5 bases, leaving 24 bases between the germline ends. The V gene's germline CDR1 is DFQATT and CDR2 SNEGSKA (reference sequence). CDR3 length: 19 amino acids. CDR3 DNA, as far as it was read: TGCAGTGCTAGAGTAGATTCGGTTGACGGGGGGTCAAATAATTCACCC. Protein sequence: CSARVDSVDGGSNNSP. The whole CDR3 sequence is CSARVDSVDGGSNNSPLHF.